This T cell receptor (beta chain) comes out of a study of siplizumab effects on memory and regulatory T cells. Sequencing was performed with immunoSEQ multiplex PCR; in TCRdb, only in-frame clones are kept and a portion is missing. The sample has 70,000 to 100,000 clones, approximately 96% seen once; the top ten hold less than 0.035%. Trimming shortened V by 7 bases and J by 7 bases, and 26 bases separated the two germline ends. The CDR3 runs 17 residues. Germline V gene data show CDR1 as LNHDA and CDR2 as SQIVND (reference sequence). The chain links TRBV19 to TRBJ2-4; D might be TRBD1 (6 bases). The source is a human donor in good health. The sample taken for sequencing was naive CD4+ T cells sorted from blood. CDR3 sequence (DNA): TGTGCCAGTACCACCGCAGGGGACGCGAGAGTACGGAACATTCAGTACTTC. Translated, it gives CASTTAGDARVRNIQYF. The whole variable domain, filled in from reference TRBV19 and TRBJ2-4, reads DGGITQSPKYLFRKEGQNVTLSCEQNLNHDAMYWYRQDPGQGLRLIYYSQIVNDFQKGDIAEGYSVSREKKESFPLTVTSAQKNPTAFYLCASTTAGDARVRNIQYFGAGTRLSVL.